The clone carrying this TCR beta chain showed up just once. Its antigen is undetermined. The CDR3 totals 14 residues. The V segment lost 3 bases and the J segment 5 bases; nucleotides outside the gene matches: 6. In germline, CDR1 is SGDLS, CDR2 YYNGEE. This entry comes from a study of cytomegalovirus exposure and HLA in healthy donors. Study-level information: There were 350 to 400 genotyped donors. Of these, about 80% fell in the genetic ancestry cluster associated with self-reported Caucasian donors. Whole-study findings and limits: According to the study, roughly 180 TCR beta chains were cytomegalovirus-associated.

PCR was performed using 60 Vbeta and 13 Jbeta primers. Measured with immunoSEQ multiplex PCR; TCRdb has only the in-frame clones, and not every one. The table shows around 200,000 clones, with about four fifths occurring only once. Donors had nominal health at sampling but likely had unrecorded immune exposures. The TCR was taken from a man between 35 and 55 years old in good health and CMV-seropositive. The sequenced sample was PBMCs. V usage is TRBV9 and J usage is TRBJ2-5; 8 nucleotides agree with TRBD2. CDR3 residues: CASSAAGAYETQYF. The CDR3 DNA sequence: TGTGCCAGCAGCGCAGCGGGAGCGTATGAGACCCAGTACTTC.